The next 29 T cell receptor beta chains were all read from a single sample in a study of ipilimumab plus nivolumab after autologous stem cell transplantation. Assay used: immunoSEQ multiplex PCR; TCRdb lists only in-frame clones, some missing. The repertoire holds about 17,000 clones, with approximately 79% as singletons. Sequenced material: PBMCs, taken in a trial of ipilimumab plus nivolumab as post-transplant consolidation. The receptors here all came from a male donor with diffuse large B-cell lymphoma.

V is TRBV29-1 and J is TRBJ2-1, with D unresolved. The CDR3 spans 12 residues. Trimming shortened V by 6 bases and J by 7 bases, and 13 bases separated the two germline ends. Germline CDR1 is SQVTM and CDR2 is ANQGSEA. In DNA form, the CDR3 reads TGCAGCGTCCACGAGCCGTCAAATGAGCAGTTCTTC. Amino acids: CSVHEPSNEQFF.

J is TRBJ2-3 and V is TRBV4-1; 13 nucleotides align to TRBD2. The trim removed 2 bases at V and 11 bases at J, leaving 10 bases unmatched. Germline CDR1 and CDR2: MGHRA and YSYEKL. The CDR3 covers 16 residues. The CDR3 DNA reads TGCGCCAGCAGCCAAAAACTAGCGGGGGGGCGGGAGGAGCAGTATTTT. Its protein product is CASSQKLAGGREEQYF.

This chain joins TRBV7-9 and TRBJ2-5; a possible D gene is TRBD2 (6 bases). Germline V lookup: CDR1 SEHNR, CDR2 FQNEAQ (reference sequence). This CDR3 region has 13 residues. Trimming pared 5 bases from V and 5 bases from J, leaving 12 bases between. The CDR3 sequence is CASSVPGLETQYF. The CDR3 DNA sequence: TGTGCCAGCAGCGTACCGGGACTTGAGACCCAGTACTTC.

This chain links TRBV9 with TRBJ1-1, with unresolved D. The CDR3 length is 12 residues. Trimming cost V 3 bases and J 6 bases, with 9 bases left between them. CDR1 is SGDLS and CDR2 is YYNGEE in the germline V gene. CDR3 region: CASSGFGSEAFF. CDR3 nucleotides: TGTGCCAGCAGCGGCTTTGGCTCTGAAGCTTTCTTT.

The chain couples TRBV7-9 to TRBJ2-5, with 8 bases identical to TRBD1. Germline V gene lookup returns CDR1 SEHNR and CDR2 FQNEAQ (reference sequence). The CDR3 runs to 14 residues. The ends lost 4 bases at V and 2 bases at J; junction bases unmatched: 3. The CDR3 nucleotides are TGTGCCAGCAGCTATCAGGGGGCTCAAGAGACCCAGTACTTC. Its translation is CASSYQGAQETQYF.

This chain links TRBV29-1 with TRBJ2-1, with unresolved D. In germline, CDR1 is SQVTM, CDR2 ANQGSEA. The CDR3 length is 12 residues. The V and J ends lost 3 bases and 11 bases respectively, with 14 bases between them. The CDR3 coding sequence is TGCAGCGTTGAGTTAGTAAGGCAACAGCAGTTCTTC. As protein: CSVELVRQQQFF.

The CDR3 protein is CASSVTDRSEAFF. In DNA form, the CDR3 reads TGTGCCAGCTCAGTCACGGACAGGAGTGAAGCTTTCTTT. The V call is TRBV18, the J call TRBJ1-1, with 7 bases identical to TRBD1. Germline lookup yields CDR1 KGHSH and CDR2 LQKENI. This CDR3 has 13 amino acids. V lost 5 bases to trimming and J lost 7 bases; unmatched junction nucleotides: 7.

V usage is TRBV18 and J usage is TRBJ1-4, with no clear D. The CDR3 runs 13 residues. The ends were cut back, 3 bases at V and 8 bases at J, with 10 bases in the middle. Germline CDR1 is KGHSH and CDR2 is LQKENI. The CDR3 spells CASSPYPGEKLFF. In nucleotides, the CDR3 is TGTGCCAGCTCACCCTATCCAGGAGAAAAACTGTTTTTT.

The V call is TRBV10-2, the J call TRBJ2-7; tentatively, D is TRBD1 (6 bases). Trimming shortened V by 2 bases and J by 2 bases, and 16 bases separated the two germline ends. The CDR3 extends over 16 amino acids. The germline V gene has CDR1 WSHSY and CDR2 SAAADI. The CDR3: CASSEIEGDTTYEQYF. DNA of the CDR3: TGCGCCAGCAGTGAGATTGAGGGGGACACGACCTACGAGCAGTACTTC.

The rearrangement joins TRBV29-1 to TRBJ1-2; TRBD1 is a possible D gene (5 bases). V lost 4 bases and J 9 bases, leaving 15 bases between the germline ends. The CDR3 contains 12 residues. Germline V gene lookup returns CDR1 SQVTM and CDR2 ANQGSEA. CDR3 amino acids: CSVASVKGRYTF. The DNA for the CDR3 is TGCAGCGTTGCAAGCGTCAAGGGACGCTACACCTTC.

The chain carries TRBV11-3 and TRBJ1-2, with TRBD1 as a possible D gene (6 bases). Trimming took off 2 bases at V and 2 bases at J, with 9 bases between the two ends. The length of the CDR3 is 14 residues. Germline loops: CDR1 SGHNT, CDR2 YENEEA. The CDR3 DNA reads as TGTGCCAGCAGCTTAAGGGGGGACAACTATGGCTACACCTTC. This codes for CASSLRGDNYGYTF.

The chain has TRBV19 and TRBJ1-1; a weak D match, TRBD1 (5 bases). The CDR3 sequence is 15 residues long. Germline V gives CDR1 LNHDA, CDR2 SQIVND (reference sequence). Trimming removed 7 bases from V and 6 bases from J, with 21 bases in between. The CDR3 region has the DNA TGTGCCAGTACCCAATCGCGGGGGGTACCCCCTGAAGCTTTCTTT. Translation gives CASTQSRGVPPEAFF.

This chain uses TRBV10-1 with TRBJ2-3; 7 positions match TRBD2. Germline trimming cut 5 bases from V and 6 bases from J; bases unmatched to any gene: 8. Per germline, CDR1 WNHNN and CDR2 SYGVQD (reference sequence). The length of the CDR3 is 14 residues. The CDR3 here is CASSPARGGDTQYF. The CDR3 DNA is TGCGCCAGCAGTCCTGCCCGCGGGGGTGATACGCAGTATTTT.

The genes are TRBV7-2 and TRBJ1-6; maybe TRBD1 (5 bases). Germline assignment: CDR1 SGHTA and CDR2 FQGNSA. This CDR3 has 16 residues. Trimming removed 1 base at V and 2 bases at J, with 9 bases between. The CDR3 reads CASSLEWGTYNSPLHF. CDR3 DNA sequence: TGTGCCAGCAGCTTAGAATGGGGGACCTATAATTCACCCCTCCACTTT.

V usage is TRBV4-1 and J usage is TRBJ2-1, with 10 bases that match TRBD1. After removal of 3 bases from V and 9 bases from J, the junction contained 5 bases not matched to a gene. The germline V gene encodes CDR1 MGHRA and CDR2 YSYEKL. This CDR3 region has 14 residues. For the CDR3, the DNA is TGCGCCAGCAGCCACCGACAGGGGGCGCCTGAGCAGTTCTTC. Translated: CASSHRQGAPEQFF.

The V and J genes are TRBV5-6 and TRBJ1-1; weak D call: TRBD1 (6 bases). In germline, CDR1 is SGHDT, CDR2 YYEEEE. The CDR3 has 14 residues. Trimming removed 1 base at V and 6 bases at J, with 13 bases between. Here the CDR3 DNA reads TGTGCCAGCAGCTTGCTTGTAGGGGGGTCTGAAGCTTTCTTT. Amino acid sequence: CASSLLVGGSEAFF.

V gene TRBV5-4 combines with J gene TRBJ1-5; D unclear. This CDR3 has 12 residues. Trimming cost V 4 bases and J 10 bases, with 12 bases left between them. The germline V gene has CDR1 SGHNT and CDR2 YYREEE (reference sequence). The CDR3 protein is CASSPYGQPQHF. Here the CDR3 DNA reads TGTGCCAGCAGCCCCTACGGCCAACCCCAGCATTTT.

The genes are TRBV23-1 and TRBJ1-5, with a tentative D call TRBD1 (5 bases). Being an ORF, TRBV23-1 has a function that is uncertain. V gave up 2 bases and J gave up 2 bases, with 10 bases separating them. The CDR3 covers 15 residues. The CDR3 here is CASSQSQGGNQPQHF. The CDR3, as DNA: TGCGCCAGCAGTCAAAGCCAGGGAGGCAATCAGCCCCAGCATTTT.

V and J are TRBV18 and TRBJ2-7; D assignment may be TRBD1 or TRBD2 (5 bases each). The CDR3 consists of 14 residues. CDR1 and CDR2 from the germline V gene are KGHSH and LQKENI. V lost 6 bases, J lost 7 bases, and 19 bases lay in between. The CDR3 sequence is CASSPGATDGEQYF. CDR3 in DNA: TGTGCCAGCTCCCCCGGGGCCACGGATGGGGAGCAGTACTTC.

The chain links TRBV5-1 to TRBJ2-3; D is unclear. V shed 0 bases and J shed 5 bases, with 10 bases lying between them. The CDR3 is made up of 14 amino acids. Germline lookup yields CDR1 SGHRS and CDR2 YFSETQ. The DNA of the CDR3 is TGCGCCAGCAGCTTGGAAGGGTTTGTAGATACGCAGTATTTT. Amino acid sequence: CASSLEGFVDTQYF.

V and J are TRBV19 and TRBJ2-7; D might be TRBD1 or TRBD2, each matching 5 bases. Per the germline V gene, CDR1 is LNHDA and CDR2 is SQIVND (reference sequence). This CDR3 comprises 15 residues. Trimming removed 4 bases from V and 2 bases from J, with 15 bases in between. The CDR3 DNA is TGTGCCAGTAGTAGATCCGGGACGGATACCTACGAGCAGTACTTC. It encodes CASSRSGTDTYEQYF.

This chain connects TRBV30 to TRBJ2-2; 11 bases align to TRBD1. Germline CDR1 reads GTSNPN; CDR2 reads SVGIG (reference sequence). This CDR3 spans 14 amino acids. The ends lost 3 bases at V and 6 bases at J; junction bases unmatched: 3. CDR3 coding DNA: TGTGCCTGGAGGGGACAGGGGGTTCCCGGGGAGCTGTTTTTT. It codes for CAWRGQGVPGELFF.

The V gene is TRBV25-1, the J gene TRBJ2-2, with D possibly being TRBD2 (5 bases). Between the trimmed V and J ends, which lost 4 bases and 4 bases, there was a span of 16 bases. The CDR3 is 16 residues long. Germline V gene lookup returns CDR1 MGHDK and CDR2 SYGVNS. CDR3 sequence: CASSARPGLLTGELFF. The DNA of the CDR3 is TGTGCCAGCAGTGCTCGCCCCGGACTCCTCACCGGGGAGCTGTTTTTT. Based on the CDR3 plus reference TRBV25-1 and TRBJ2-2, the full variable domain is EADIYQTPRYLVIGTGKKITLECSQTMGHDKMYWYQQDPGMELHLIHYSYGVNSTEKGDLSSESTVSRIRTEHFPLTLESARPSHTSQYLCASSARPGLLTGELFFGEGSRLTVL.

This chain links TRBV5-5 with TRBJ2-2, with 12 bases that match TRBD1. This CDR3 is 20 amino acids long. The germline gives CDR1 SGHKS, CDR2 YYEKEE (reference sequence). Trimming at V came to 4 bases and at J to 3 bases, leaving 16 bases not matched to a gene. This CDR3 is CASSPQLRGTGGTDTGELFF. CDR3 nucleotides: TGTGCCAGCAGCCCACAGCTAAGAGGGACAGGGGGCACGGACACCGGGGAGCTGTTTTTT.

This clone was seen only once. The chain joins TRBV11-2 to TRBJ1-4; the D is unclear. V lost 3 bases, J lost 3 bases, and 5 bases lay in between. Germline V gives CDR1 SGHAT, CDR2 FQNNGV. This CDR3 has 13 residues. This chain's CDR3 is CASSLFPNEKLFF. The DNA for the CDR3 is TGTGCCAGCAGCTTGTTCCCTAATGAAAAACTGTTTTTT. Complete variable domain (other parts from reference TRBV11-2 and TRBJ1-4): EAGVAQSPRYKIIEKRQSVAFWCNPISGHATLYWYQQILGQGPKLLIQFQNNGVVDDSQLPKDRFSAERLKGVDSTLKIQPAKLEDSAVYLCASSLFPNEKLFFGSGTQLSVL.

The CDR3 loop reads CASSQHSSGANVLTF. In nucleotides, the CDR3 is TGCGCCAGCAGCCAACACAGCTCTGGGGCCAACGTCCTGACTTTC. V gene TRBV4-1 combines with J gene TRBJ2-6; D is unclear. V was trimmed by 2 bases and J by 0 bases, leaving 5 bases between them. Germline CDR1 reads MGHRA; CDR2 reads YSYEKL. The CDR3 is 15 amino acids.

The chain has TRBV2 and TRBJ1-1; D not resolved. CDR1 SNHLY and CDR2 FYNNEI come from the germline V gene. The CDR3 runs 13 residues. The V end was cut by 7 bases, the J end by 4 bases, with 13 bases between. CDR3 DNA: TGTGCCAGCACCAGCTTAAGGGCCACTGAAGCTTTCTTT. It specifies CASTSLRATEAFF.

The rearrangement joins TRBV9 to TRBJ1-2, with D maybe TRBD1 (5 bases). This CDR3 is built from 16 residues. V shed 6 bases and J shed 4 bases, with 22 bases lying between them. Germline lookup yields CDR1 SGDLS and CDR2 YYNGEE. The DNA for the CDR3 is TGTGCCAGCACCGCACTCGGGGGAATCGGTCCCTATGGCTACACCTTC. It encodes CASTALGGIGPYGYTF.

The chain recombines TRBV9 with TRBJ1-1; TRBD1 aligns across 9 bases. The V gene end was trimmed by 2 bases and the J gene end by 4 bases; junction bases not matched to a gene: 9. Germline CDR1 is SGDLS and CDR2 is YYNGEE. This CDR3 region has 16 residues. CDR3 in DNA: TGTGCCAGCAGCGTCTCCGGGACAGGGTCTGGCACTGAAGCTTTCTTT. It yields the protein CASSVSGTGSGTEAFF.